This T cell receptor beta chain was obtained from a study of vaccination effects on CD4 cells after COVID-19. TCRdb keeps only in-frame clones here, not all; method: immunoSEQ multiplex PCR. This sample carries nearly 30,000 clones, under 85% of them seen once, and the ten largest clones take 15% to 20%. Peptide-pool stimulation followed by sequencing identified expanded antigen-specific CD4+ clonotypes in the ViraFEST assay. Following culture for roughly 10 days, CD4+ T cells were isolated. Vaccine administered to participants consisted of two doses of either BNT162b2 or mRNA-1273. People in the vaccine group had not been infected with SARS-CoV-2 before, and their nucleocapsid antibodies were negative. This CDR3 has 13 amino acids. J was trimmed by 3 bases and V by 4 bases; bases with no gene match: 2. Germline-derived CDR1 and CDR2 are MDHEN and SYDVKM. Comments on this clone: Its antigen is not known.

The specimen was CD4+ T cells from PBMCs cultured with HCoV-OC43 spike peptides, collected after COVID-19 vaccination. Noted subset: HCoV-OC43 spike overlapping peptide pool stimulation. This receptor was taken from a human donor who received a COVID-19 vaccine. This chain connects TRBV28 to TRBJ2-5; 7 bases align to TRBD1. The CDR3 loop reads CASSSGQEETQYF. The DNA for the CDR3 is TGTGCCAGCAGTTCAGGACAGGAAGAGACCCAGTACTTC.